One sample yielded the 6 T cell receptor beta chains listed below, sequenced in a study of cytomegalovirus exposure and HLA in healthy donors (dated by TCRdb to the late 2010s). Libraries were built with the immunoSEQ multiplex PCR assay. The multiplex PCR relied on a mix of 60 forward primers for TCR Vbeta segments and 13 reverse primers for TCR Jbeta segments. The immuneACCESS repertoire file appears here via TCRdb, limited to in-frame rearrangements. These files lack a portion of the clones; in checked studies, under half of the deficit traces to unresolved V genes, and the cause of the others is not known. This sample comprises about 130,000 clones, approximately 89% of them detected only once. Clones ranked in the top ten supply roughly 6.7% of the sample. Sequenced: PBMCs. The receptors were sampled from a woman under 40 in good health and CMV-seropositive.

This clone was counted once. J is TRBJ2-3 and V is TRBV19; possible D gene TRBD2, 6 bases. CDR1 LNHDA and CDR2 SQIVND come from the germline V gene (reference sequence). This CDR3 region has 17 residues. Trimming stripped 7 bases from V and 2 bases from J, with 22 bases between. The DNA for the CDR3 is TGTGCCAGTAAGAGAACGGGGGACCTACTTTCCACAGATACGCAGTATTTT. Translated: CASKRTGDLLSTDTQYF.

The genes are TRBV6-1 and TRBJ2-7; 10 nucleotides agree with TRBD2. The CDR3 has 17 amino acids. Germline-derived CDR1 and CDR2 are MNHNS and SASEGT. The V and J ends lost 1 base and 4 bases, in that order; junction bases with no gene match: 10. The CDR3 spells CASSEVGKGSGRYEQYF. The CDR3, as DNA: TGTGCCAGCAGTGAAGTCGGTAAGGGTAGCGGGAGGTACGAGCAGTACTTC.

The J gene is TRBJ1-2, the V gene TRBV20-1; D is uncertain. CDR1 and CDR2 from the germline V gene are DFQATT and SNEGSKA (reference sequence). The V and J ends lost 1 base and 7 bases respectively, with 4 bases between them. The CDR3 loop spans 10 amino acids. The CDR3 here is CSARVGGYTF. CDR3 nucleotides: TGCAGTGCTAGAGTCGGTGGCTACACCTTC.

This clone was picked up a small number of times. This CDR3 is also generated by other DNA sequences in the sample. This chain links TRBV4-1 with TRBJ2-7; the D is unclear. Germline CDR1 and CDR2: MGHRA and YSYEKL. The CDR3 contains 12 residues. V was trimmed by 0 bases and J by 10 bases, leaving 10 bases between them. The CDR3 coding sequence is TGCGCCAGCAGCCAAGAAGCTGGGCCCCAGTACTTC. Protein: CASSQEAGPQYF.

This sequence joins TRBV5-8 and TRBJ2-7, with TRBD2 as a possible D gene (7 bases). CDR1 is SGHTS and CDR2 is YDEGEE in the germline V gene. The V end was cut by 2 bases, the J end by 2 bases, with 11 bases between. CDR3 length equals 14 residues. This CDR3 reads CASSFAGAPYEQYF. In DNA form, the CDR3 reads TGTGCCAGCAGCTTTGCGGGGGCGCCCTACGAGCAGTACTTC.

The chain combines TRBV6-5 with TRBJ1-5; D may be TRBD1 (6 bases). V gave up 2 bases and J gave up 7 bases, with 12 bases separating them. From germline, CDR1 is MNHEY and CDR2 SVGAGI. CDR3 size: 14 residues. CDR3 amino acids: CASSYGGAGQPQHF. The CDR3 DNA reads as TGTGCCAGCAGTTACGGGGGGGCTGGGCAGCCCCAGCATTTT.